What follows are 27 T cell receptor beta chains derived from one specimen sequenced in a study of CD8+ T cells in alopecia areata. Following extraction, RNA underwent reverse transcription to cDNA, which served as the sequencing template. Produced via immunoSEQ multiplex PCR; TCRdb's table is partial and in-frame only. The table records more than 110,000 clones, around half of them present only once. Documented treatment: oral pan-JAK inhibitor, 5-10 mg twice daily. The sequenced sample was CD8+ T cells sorted from blood, obtained at week 4, from a patient treated with tofacitinib. These TCRs come from a human donor with alopecia areata.

The chain has TRBV18 and TRBJ2-7; 9 nucleotides line up with TRBD1. The trim removed 0 bases at V and 2 bases at J, leaving 5 bases unmatched. From germline, CDR1 is KGHSH and CDR2 LQKENI. The CDR3 totals 16 residues. This CDR3 is CASSPPAGTGTYEQYF. CDR3 coding DNA: TGTGCCAGCTCACCACCAGCCGGGACAGGGACCTACGAGCAGTACTTC.

V gene TRBV7-9 combines with J gene TRBJ1-2, with D possibly matching TRBD1 (6 bases). The CDR3 consists of 15 residues. The ends were cut back, 3 bases at V and 5 bases at J, with 16 bases in the middle. Germline values: CDR1 SEHNR, CDR2 FQNEAQ (reference sequence). CDR3 residues: CASSFQSPDSYGYTF. CDR3 in DNA: TGTGCCAGCAGCTTTCAGTCTCCGGACAGTTATGGCTACACCTTC. Full variable domain (remainder filled in from reference TRBV7-9 and TRBJ1-2): DTGVSQNPRHKITKRGQNVTFRCDPISEHNRLYWYRQTLGQGPEFLTYFQNEAQLEKSRLLSDRFSAERPKGSFSTLEIQRTEQGDSAMYLCASSFQSPDSYGYTFGSGTRLTVV.

The genes are TRBV27 and TRBJ1-2; D remains unclear. This CDR3 region has 13 residues. Germline CDR1 and CDR2: MNHEY and SMNVEV (reference sequence). V dropped 5 bases and J dropped 2 bases, with 9 bases sitting between them. The CDR3 bases are TGTGCCAGCAGTCCAGACACCAACTATGGCTACACCTTC. This encodes CASSPDTNYGYTF.

The chain employs TRBV13 and TRBJ2-7; D unclear. Germline V lookup: CDR1 PRHDT, CDR2 FYEKMQ (reference sequence). The CDR3 sequence is 13 residues long. The germline V and J ends were trimmed by 5 bases and 3 bases, with 11 bases remaining between them. CDR3: CASSHGRNYEQYF. CDR3 bases: TGTGCCAGCAGCCACGGAAGGAACTACGAGCAGTACTTC.

V is TRBV7-3 and J is TRBJ2-7; tentative D call: TRBD2 (7 bases). With 4 bases removed from V and 1 base from J, the gap between germline ends came to 11 bases. This CDR3 region has 14 residues. Looked up from germline, CDR1 is SGHTA and CDR2 is FQGTGA. DNA for the CDR3: TGTGCCAGCAGCTATGGGGGGGCTTCCTACGAGCAGTACTTC. It yields the protein CASSYGGASYEQYF.

In its sample, this clone was seen a few times. Germline and junction disagree at one end, which may indicate a read error. V and J are TRBV27 and TRBJ1-1; D might be TRBD1 (5 bases). The CDR3 is 14 amino acids. The V gene's germline CDR1 is MNHEY and CDR2 SMNVEV (reference sequence). CDR3 coding DNA: TGTGCCAGCAGTATATCAGGGTTGAACACTGAAGCTTTCTTT. Its protein is CASSISGLNTEAFF.

The V and J genes are TRBV23-1 and TRBJ1-6; D gene ambiguous. Being an ORF, TRBV23-1 has a function that is uncertain. The V end lost 0 bases, the J end lost 7 bases, and 22 bases lay between the germline ends. This CDR3 has 19 residues. CDR3 sequence: CASSQSVYPQDGHNSPLHF. The CDR3 DNA reads as TGCGCCAGCAGTCAATCCGTTTACCCCCAAGACGGGCACAATTCACCCCTCCACTTT.

This clone turned up a few times. The rearrangement links TRBV29-1 to TRBJ2-5, with TRBD1 as a possible D gene (6 bases). Trimming stripped 2 bases from V and 2 bases from J, with 6 bases between. Germline loops: CDR1 SQVTM, CDR2 ANQGSEA. This CDR3 comprises 12 residues. CDR3 region: CSVETGQETQYF. The DNA of the CDR3 is TGCAGCGTTGAAACAGGGCAAGAGACCCAGTACTTC.

The rearrangement joins TRBV5-6 to TRBJ1-1; unclear D gene. The germline gives CDR1 SGHDT, CDR2 YYEEEE. V lost 4 bases and J 5 bases, leaving 15 bases between the germline ends. CDR3 length: 14 residues. For the CDR3, the DNA is TGTGCCAGCAGCCCGGGAGAGGGTTGGACTGAAGCTTTCTTT. This sequence encodes CASSPGEGWTEAFF.

V is TRBV30 and J is TRBJ1-6, with a weak D call TRBD1 (5 bases). The CDR3 is made up of 14 amino acids. Germline CDR1 and CDR2: GTSNPN and SVGIG (reference sequence). Trimming took 3 bases from V and 9 from J, leaving 15 bases between them. In DNA, the CDR3 is TGTGCCTGGAGCGTTACAGGTGGCTCTTCACCCCTCCACTTT. Its protein is CAWSVTGGSSPLHF.

The gene calls are TRBV4-2 and TRBJ1-6; TRBD1 matches 7 bases. J gave up 7 bases and V 0 bases, and 9 bases lay outside the gene matches. The CDR3 extends over 17 amino acids. The germline V gene encodes CDR1 LGHNA and CDR2 YNFKEQ. CDR3 coding DNA: TGTGCCAGCAGCCAAGATGACAGCACAGGGGAAAATTCACCCCTCCACTTT. Its protein product is CASSQDDSTGENSPLHF.

This clone appeared many times. This chain connects TRBV5-6 to TRBJ2-1; TRBD1 agrees at 7 bases. Germline V gives CDR1 SGHDT, CDR2 YYEEEE. The CDR3 loop spans 15 amino acids. With V trimmed by 2 bases and J by 2 bases, 4 bases remained unmatched. In nucleotides, the CDR3 is TGTGCCAGCAGCTTAGAACAGGGGCCCTACAATGAGCAGTTCTTC. Its protein is CASSLEQGPYNEQFF.

CDR3 amino acids: CASSFPGGYNEQFF. The CDR3 DNA reads as TGTGCCAGCAGTTTTCCGGGGGGATACAATGAGCAGTTCTTC. This sequence joins TRBV27 and TRBJ2-1, with 7 bases fitting TRBD2. Per the germline V gene, CDR1 is MNHEY and CDR2 is SMNVEV (reference sequence). The trim removed 3 bases at V and 4 bases at J, leaving 3 bases unmatched. The CDR3 is 14 amino acids.

The V and J genes are TRBV6-1 and TRBJ2-1; D unclear. The CDR3 is made up of 12 amino acids. V lost 3 bases and J 8 bases, leaving 8 bases between the germline ends. Germline-derived CDR1 and CDR2 are MNHNS and SASEGT. The CDR3 spells CASSDRPDEQFF. The CDR3 DNA follows: TGTGCCAGCAGTGATAGGCCGGATGAGCAGTTCTTC.

This clone was observed a handful of times. This chain uses TRBV25-1 with TRBJ1-1, with D possibly TRBD1 on 5 matching bases. Germline loops: CDR1 MGHDK, CDR2 SYGVNS. Trimming pared 6 bases from V and 5 bases from J, leaving 13 bases between. The CDR3 runs to 13 residues. The CDR3 is CASSPAWGTEAFF. The CDR3 bases are TGTGCCAGCAGCCCTGCTTGGGGGACTGAAGCTTTCTTT.

The genes are TRBV6-1 and TRBJ2-7, with D possibly being TRBD2 (5 bases). Per germline, CDR1 MNHNS and CDR2 SASEGT. CDR3 length equals 14 residues. V lost 2 bases, J lost 3 bases, and 11 bases lay in between. CDR3 bases: TGTGCCAGCAGTGAAACCGGACGGGGCTACGAGCAGTACTTC. Residues: CASSETGRGYEQYF.

This clone was counted a few times. V is TRBV19 and J is TRBJ1-2, with D unclear. CDR1 is LNHDA, CDR2 SQIVND, per germline (reference sequence). Trimming removed 5 bases at V and 13 bases at J, with 17 bases between. The CDR3 spans 12 residues. In DNA, the CDR3 is TGTGCCAGTAGTGGGGAAGGACTGTTTCTCACCTTC. It translates to CASSGEGLFLTF.

The chain combines TRBV6-5 with TRBJ1-5, with 7 bases matching TRBD1. Germline trimming cut 4 bases from V and 2 bases from J; bases unmatched to any gene: 5. The CDR3 is 15 amino acids. Germline assignment: CDR1 MNHEY and CDR2 SVGAGI. CDR3 loop: CASSSRQGRNQPQHF. DNA of the CDR3: TGTGCCAGCAGTTCCCGACAGGGTCGCAATCAGCCCCAGCATTTT.

V and J are TRBV7-9 and TRBJ2-1, with unresolved D. Looked up from germline, CDR1 is SEHNR and CDR2 is FQNEAQ (reference sequence). V was pared by 6 bases and J by 4 bases, with 22 bases between. The CDR3 runs to 17 residues. CDR3 amino acids: CASRRPGPKRAYNEQFF. DNA for the CDR3: TGTGCCAGCAGGCGGCCGGGCCCCAAAAGGGCGTACAATGAGCAGTTCTTC.

J is TRBJ2-7 and V is TRBV27, with D possibly called TRBD1 or TRBD2 (5 bases each). Per the germline V gene, CDR1 is MNHEY and CDR2 is SMNVEV (reference sequence). This CDR3 comprises 15 residues. The ends were cut back, 2 bases at V and 2 bases at J, with 13 bases in the middle. Here the CDR3 DNA reads TGTGCCAGCAGTTTACAGGGAGAACTTCCCTACGAGCAGTACTTC. It codes for CASSLQGELPYEQYF.

This clone was seen only a few times. At one boundary the junction diverges from the germline segment, which might be a read error. The chain couples TRBV13 to TRBJ2-3; 13 bases map to TRBD2. Germline V gives CDR1 PRHDT, CDR2 FYEKMQ (reference sequence). CDR3 length: 16 residues. CDR3 region: CASSQGRLAGGDTQYF. DNA for the CDR3: TGCGCCAGCAGCCAAGGTAGACTAGCGGGGGGAGATACGCAGTATTTT.

The rearrangement links TRBV11-2 to TRBJ2-3; unclear D gene. The germline V gene has CDR1 SGHAT and CDR2 FQNNGV. The CDR3 is 13 amino acids. V dropped 0 bases and J dropped 5 bases, with 6 bases sitting between them. This chain's CDR3 is CASSLDQGDTQYF. The CDR3 coding sequence is TGTGCCAGCAGCTTAGATCAAGGAGATACGCAGTATTTT.

CDR3 amino acids: CSTDTIVYNEQFF. The DNA for the CDR3 is TGCAGCACAGATACCATCGTATACAATGAGCAGTTCTTC. J is TRBJ2-1 and V is TRBV29-1; D gene ambiguous. The CDR3 extends over 13 amino acids. CDR1 is SQVTM, CDR2 ANQGSEA, per germline. Trimming stripped 8 bases from V and 4 bases from J, with 15 bases between.

The chain employs TRBV27 and TRBJ2-1, with TRBD2 matching 12 bases. Germline loops: CDR1 MNHEY, CDR2 SMNVEV (reference sequence). CDR3 size: 16 residues. The V gene end was trimmed by 6 bases and the J gene end by 8 bases; junction bases not matched to a gene: 11. As DNA, the CDR3 is TGTGCCAGCAGCCAGATTCTAGCGGGGGGGTGGTATGAGCAGTTCTTC. Protein sequence: CASSQILAGGWYEQFF.

The chain joins TRBV7-6 to TRBJ2-7, with 7 bases matching TRBD1. This CDR3 is built from 15 residues. The germline V gene has CDR1 SGHVS and CDR2 FNYEAQ. V trimming: 1 base; J trimming: 3 bases; junction bases outside the gene matches: 6. CDR3 nucleotides: TGTGCCAGCAGCTTAGGACAGGGCCATATCTACGAGCAGTACTTC. It translates to CASSLGQGHIYEQYF.

The gene calls are TRBV7-2 and TRBJ1-5; possibly TRBD1 for D (5 bases). The CDR3 extends over 15 amino acids. CDR1 SGHTA and CDR2 FQGNSA come from the germline V gene. V was trimmed by 1 base and J by 5 bases, leaving 12 bases between them. CDR3 residues: CASSLGAGLHQPQHF. DNA for the CDR3: TGTGCCAGCAGCTTAGGAGCAGGGCTCCATCAGCCCCAGCATTTT.

The chain carries TRBV30 and TRBJ1-1, with D possibly matching TRBD1 (6 bases). This CDR3 spans 13 amino acids. Germline CDR1 GTSNPN, CDR2 SVGIG (reference sequence). V was shortened by 3 bases and J by 7 bases, with 15 bases between the two germline ends. DNA of the CDR3: TGTGCCTGGAGGATGGGGGCAGTCGATGAAGCTTTCTTT. It is translated as CAWRMGAVDEAFF.